Below, one T cell receptor (beta chain) is given with its context. Original processing methods: Amplification of reference gene primers was used by the study to estimate nucleated cell counts. TCRdb's table, derived via immunoSEQ multiplex PCR, lists solely in-frame clones and lacks some. From that table come the V and J calls and clone size; the DNA was used to work out D and trimming. The table shows about 390,000 clones, with more than 70% occurring only once. The germline V gene encodes CDR1 MGHRA and CDR2 YSYEKL. Trimming removed 3 bases at V and 0 bases at J, with 7 bases between. The CDR3 contains 14 residues. This entry belongs to a study of blood T cell repertoires in COVID-19. Study-wide context: Samples of COVID-19 (acute and convalescent) were obtained from the United States, Italy and Spain.

It was during active infection that Seattle patients were enrolled and then longitudinally followed. The V gene is TRBV4-1, the J gene TRBJ2-3; weak D call: TRBD2 (5 bases). The sequence came from a woman aged 55-70 years with COVID-19, enrolled during active disease. Sequenced sample: peripheral blood. The CDR3 loop is CASSHTSSTDTQYF. In DNA form, the CDR3 reads TGCGCCAGCAGCCATACTAGTAGCACAGATACGCAGTATTTT.